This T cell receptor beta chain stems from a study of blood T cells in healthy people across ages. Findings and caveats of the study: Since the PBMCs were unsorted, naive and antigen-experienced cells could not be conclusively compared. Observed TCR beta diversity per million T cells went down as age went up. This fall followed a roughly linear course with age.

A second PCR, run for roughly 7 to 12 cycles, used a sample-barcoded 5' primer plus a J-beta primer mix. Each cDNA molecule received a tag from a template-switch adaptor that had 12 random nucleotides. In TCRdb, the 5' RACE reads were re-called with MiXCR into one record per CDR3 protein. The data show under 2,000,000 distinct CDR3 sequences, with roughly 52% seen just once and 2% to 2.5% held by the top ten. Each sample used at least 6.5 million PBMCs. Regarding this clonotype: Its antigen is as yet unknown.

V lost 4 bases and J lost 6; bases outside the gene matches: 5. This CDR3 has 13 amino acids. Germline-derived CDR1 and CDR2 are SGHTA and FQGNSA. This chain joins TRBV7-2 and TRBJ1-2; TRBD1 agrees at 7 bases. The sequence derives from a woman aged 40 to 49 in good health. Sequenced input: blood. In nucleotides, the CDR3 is TGTGCCAGCAGCTATCAGGGGGGGAATGGCTACACCTTC. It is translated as CASSYQGGNGYTF.